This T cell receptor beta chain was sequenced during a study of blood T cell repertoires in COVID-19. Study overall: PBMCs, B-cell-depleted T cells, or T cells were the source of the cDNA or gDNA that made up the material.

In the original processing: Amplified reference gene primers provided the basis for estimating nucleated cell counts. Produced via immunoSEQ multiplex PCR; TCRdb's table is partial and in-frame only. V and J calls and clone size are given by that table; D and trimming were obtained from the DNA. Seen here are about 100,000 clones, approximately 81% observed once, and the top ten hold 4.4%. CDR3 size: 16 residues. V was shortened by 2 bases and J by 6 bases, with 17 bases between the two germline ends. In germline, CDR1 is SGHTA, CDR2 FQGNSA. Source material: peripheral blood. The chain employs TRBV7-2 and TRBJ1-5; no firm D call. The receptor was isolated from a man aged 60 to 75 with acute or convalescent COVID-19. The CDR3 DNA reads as TGTGCCAGCAGCTTAACCGACGCGGGCTGGGCTCAGCCCCAGCATTTT. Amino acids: CASSLTDAGWAQPQHF.